This passage covers 13 T cell receptor beta chains from one sample sequenced in a study of PD-1 blockade in mismatch repair-deficient tumors. Profiled with immunoSEQ multiplex PCR; TCRdb holds only in-frame clones, not every one. The repertoire holds around 23,000 clones, with more than 80% as singletons. This specimen was peripheral blood, taken 12 weeks after starting pembrolizumab. These receptors originate from an adult with mismatch repair-deficient cancer.

With respect to this clone: A much larger clone lies a single base off, so this may be a read error. The rearrangement links TRBV6-5 to TRBJ2-3; 15 bases match TRBD2. The CDR3 has 15 residues. Per germline, CDR1 MNHEY and CDR2 SVGAGI. V was pared by 5 bases and J by 4 bases, with 1 base of the junction left unmatched. CDR3 coding DNA: TGTGCCAGCAGTGGACTAGCGGGAGGGCCAGATACGCAGTATTTT. This encodes CASSGLAGGPDTQYF.

The chain combines TRBV6-1 with TRBJ2-3; TRBD2 matches 13 bases. Germline V gives CDR1 MNHNS, CDR2 SASEGT. CDR3 length: 15 amino acids. The V segment lost 8 bases and the J segment 5 bases; nucleotides outside the gene matches: 7. CDR3 region: CASLRLAGGGDTQYF. CDR3 in DNA: TGTGCCAGCCTCAGACTAGCGGGAGGAGGAGATACGCAGTATTTT.

This clone was seen only a few times. In DNA form, the CDR3 reads TGTGCCAGCAGCTTGGGACACCTCGGGTACAATGAGCAGTTCTTC. Translating it yields CASSLGHLGYNEQFF. V and J are TRBV5-4 and TRBJ2-1; D remains unclear. Germline loops: CDR1 SGHNT, CDR2 YYREEE (reference sequence). Trimming left V 0 bases short and J 4 bases short, with 11 bases between. This CDR3 is 15 amino acids long.

This clone was observed a few times. The chain couples TRBV6-5 to TRBJ1-2, with 7 positions matching TRBD1. This CDR3 comprises 15 residues. The J segment lost 4 bases and the V segment lost 0 bases, leaving 5 bases of the junction unmatched. CDR1 is MNHEY, CDR2 SVGAGI, per germline. Here the CDR3 reads CASSYSPDRVYGYTF. Written as DNA, the CDR3 is TGTGCCAGCAGTTACTCGCCTGACAGGGTCTATGGCTACACCTTC.

The V gene is TRBV4-1, the J gene TRBJ2-5; D perhaps matches TRBD1 (6 bases). Trimming removed 1 base from V and 1 base from J, with 13 bases in between. The length of the CDR3 is 16 residues. Germline assignment: CDR1 MGHRA and CDR2 YSYEKL. DNA for the CDR3: TGCGCCAGCAGCCAAGTAAGAGGGGGAGCCCAAGAGACCCAGTACTTC. Translating gives CASSQVRGGAQETQYF.

The J gene is TRBJ2-1, the V gene TRBV7-9, with D possibly matching TRBD2 (5 bases). Trimming removed 8 bases from V and 7 bases from J, with 12 bases in between. Germline CDR1 and CDR2: SEHNR and FQNEAQ (reference sequence). This CDR3 has 12 residues. CDR3 in DNA: TGTGCCAGCGGAAACTCGGGGAATGAGCAGTTCTTC. Translation gives CASGNSGNEQFF.

The genes are TRBV6-1 and TRBJ2-5; 15 bases map to TRBD2. The germline gives CDR1 MNHNS, CDR2 SASEGT. Trimming at V came to 7 bases and at J to 2 bases, leaving 26 bases not matched to a gene. The CDR3 runs to 23 residues. CDR3 residues: CASNQAALGLGTSGRTRQETQYF. CDR3 coding DNA: TGTGCCAGCAATCAAGCAGCGTTAGGATTAGGGACTAGCGGGAGGACGAGGCAAGAGACCCAGTACTTC.

The gene calls are TRBV7-2 and TRBJ2-7; the match to TRBD2 covers 8 bases. CDR1 SGHTA and CDR2 FQGNSA come from the germline V gene. The CDR3 loop spans 15 amino acids. J lost 4 bases, V lost 0 bases, and 5 bases had no gene match. The CDR3, as DNA: TGTGCCAGCAGCTTAGCGCCAGCGGGAGTATACGAGCAGTACTTC. Amino acids: CASSLAPAGVYEQYF.

This clone was observed a handful of times. The chain employs TRBV9 and TRBJ1-3, with 8 bases identical to TRBD1. The CDR3 is 13 residues long. V was clipped by 2 bases and J by 6 bases; unmatched bases: 1. From germline, CDR1 is SGDLS and CDR2 YYNGEE. CDR3 nucleotide sequence: TGTGCCAGCAGCGTGGGACAGGCAAACACCATATATTTT. Translating gives CASSVGQANTIYF.

This chain links TRBV10-2 with TRBJ2-1; 10 bases agree with TRBD1. The CDR3 spans 16 residues. V shed 8 bases and J 2 bases; nucleotides not matched to a gene: 9. Germline CDR1 and CDR2: WSHSY and SAAADI. CDR3 sequence: CASDRGRLGTYNEQFF. CDR3 DNA sequence: TGCGCCAGCGACAGGGGGCGGCTGGGCACCTACAATGAGCAGTTCTTC.

The chain combines TRBV13 with TRBJ2-7; the D gene is possibly TRBD1 (6 bases). Trimming took off 0 bases at V and 5 bases at J, with 11 bases between the two ends. The CDR3 runs to 14 residues. Germline CDR1 and CDR2: PRHDT and FYEKMQ (reference sequence). The DNA for the CDR3 is TGTGCCAGCAGCTTAGGGAGAGGGGGAGACGAGCAGTACTTC. Protein: CASSLGRGGDEQYF.

This chain uses TRBV28 with TRBJ2-5; D is unresolved. V was pared by 3 bases and J by 7 bases, with 18 bases between. CDR3 size: 15 residues. The germline gives CDR1 MDHEN, CDR2 SYDVKM. CDR3 sequence: CASSFLGVRSGTQYF. The DNA of the CDR3 is TGTGCCAGCAGTTTTCTTGGGGTTAGAAGTGGGACCCAGTACTTC.

The V call is TRBV5-1, the J call TRBJ2-3; D unresolved. The CDR3 spans 12 residues. V lost 4 bases, J lost 6 bases, and 9 bases lay in between. CDR1 is SGHRS and CDR2 is YFSETQ in the germline V gene. The CDR3 is CASSRLGDTQYF. DNA of the CDR3: TGCGCCAGCAGCCGCCTGGGGGATACGCAGTATTTT. The full variable domain, in which reference TRBV5-1 and TRBJ2-3 provide the parts outside the CDR3, is KAGVTQTPRYLIKTRGQQVTLSCSPISGHRSVSWYQQTPGQGLQFLFEYFSETQRNKGNFPGRFSGRQFSNSRSEMNVSTLELGDSALYLCASSRLGDTQYFGPGTRLTVL.